What follows is one T cell receptor (beta chain) and its context. The entry originates in a study of blood T cell repertoires in COVID-19. Study-level information: Specimens from acute and convalescent COVID-19 originated in the United States, Italy and Spain. Nucleic acid was either cDNA or gDNA, and it came from T cells, B-cell-depleted T cells, or PBMCs.

In the authors' methods: Amplification of reference gene primers was used by the study to estimate nucleated cell counts. The protocol was immunoSEQ multiplex PCR, while the TCRdb copy is restricted to in-frame clones and leaves out a portion. From that table come the V and J calls and clone size; the DNA was used to work out D and trimming. This sample has under 500,000 clones, with about 89% found just once. Trimming cost V 2 bases and J 1 base, with 12 bases left between them. This CDR3 is built from 15 residues. Per the germline V gene, CDR1 is SGDLS and CDR2 is YYNGEE. Sequencing used peripheral blood. The receptor was isolated from a woman aged 25 to 39 with acute or convalescent COVID-19. This sequence joins TRBV9 and TRBJ2-5; TRBD2 is a possible D gene (7 bases). CDR3 protein: CASSVGGTPQETQYF. The CDR3 DNA reads TGTGCCAGCAGCGTCGGGGGGACACCCCAAGAGACCCAGTACTTC.